The rows below give T cell receptor beta chains drawn from one sample of a study of control samples from healthy donors and cancer patients. Profiled with immunoSEQ multiplex PCR; TCRdb holds only in-frame clones, not every one. The sample lists about 79,000 clones, approximately 94% occurring once. The material sequenced was PBMCs. These receptors originate from a woman aged 40 to 50 with lung cancer. The CDR3 runs from the conserved cysteine through the conserved F or W. A D gene is named only where the DNA matches it firmly. Clone size, where shown, is once, few, many, or a class for clones that have expanded.

V	J	D	size	DNA	CDR3
TRBV19	TRBJ2-2	TRBD1	NA	TGTGCCAGTAGTGGACAGGGGGTCGCCGGGGAGCTGTTTTTT	CASSGQGVAGELFF
TRBV9	TRBJ2-3	NA	once	TGTGCCAGCAGCGCTCCGCTCTCCACAGATACGCAGTATTTT	CASSAPLSTDTQYF
TRBV3-1/TRBV3-2	TRBJ1-1	TRBD1	NA	TGTGCCAGCAACCTAGGACAGGGGGCGATCACTGAAGCTTTCTTT	CASNLGQGAITEAFF
TRBV28	TRBJ2-5	TRBD2	NA	TGTGCCAGCAGTTCCCCCCAGCGGGGGATAGGGGAGACCCAGTACTTC	CASSSPQRGIGETQYF
TRBV12-5	TRBJ2-3	NA	NA	TGTGCTAGTGGTCCCGGTGCAGTGCCTAGCACAGATACGCAGTATTTT	CASGPGAVPSTDTQYF
TRBV10-3	TRBJ1-4	TRBD1	NA	TGTGCCATCAGTGACCACAGGGGGAGGGAAAAACTGTTTTTT	CAISDHRGREKLFF
TRBV25-1	TRBJ2-3	TRBD2	NA	TGTGCCAGCAGTGAAGGCGCGGGGGGGCAGGTAGATACGCAGTATTTT	CASSEGAGGQVDTQYF
TRBV5-1	TRBJ2-6	NA	NA	TGCGCCAGCAGCTTGGGTGGGACGCCTGGGGCCAACGTCCTGACTTTC	CASSLGGTPGANVLTF
TRBV4-2	TRBJ2-2	TRBD2	NA	TGTGCCAGCAGCCAAGATAACGGACTAGCAAGCGGGGAGCTGTTTTTT	CASSQDNGLASGELFF
TRBV6-5	TRBJ2-5	NA	NA	TGTGCCAGCGAAGGAGAGACCCAGTACTTC	CASEGETQYF
TRBV21-1	TRBJ1-5	NA	NA	TGTGCCAGCAACCGGGGGAGCAATCAGCCCCAGCATTTT	CASNRGSNQPQHF
TRBV11-1	TRBJ1-1	NA	NA	TGTGCCAGCAGCTTAGAGCGTTTAAACACTGAAGCTTTCTTT	CASSLERLNTEAFF
TRBV4-1	TRBJ1-1	NA	NA	TGCGCCAGCAGCCAAGAAATGGTCGCGCCGCACCTGCCCCTTTTT	CASSQEMVAPHLPLF
TRBV18	TRBJ1-2	NA	NA	TGTGCCAGCTCACCGGCAGGGGATGGAGGCTACACCTTC	CASSPAGDGGYTF
TRBV7-2	TRBJ1-6	NA	NA	TGTGCCAGCAGCTGGTTACAGGGAAGGAATTCACCCCTCCACTTT	CASSWLQGRNSPLHF
TRBV7-2	TRBJ1-6	NA	NA	TGTGCCAGCAGCTTAAGTCAGGGTAATTCACCCCTCCACTTT	CASSLSQGNSPLHF
TRBV5-1	TRBJ2-1	TRBD2	NA	TGCGCCAGCAGCTTGGGGACTAGCGCCGCCGGCAATGAGCAGTTCTTC	CASSLGTSAAGNEQFF
TRBV7-6	TRBJ2-2	NA	NA	TGTGCCAGCAGCTTAGAGCAGGGTTCCACCGGGGAGCTGTTTTTT	CASSLEQGSTGELFF
TRBV5-8	TRBJ1-5	TRBD1	NA	TGTGCCAGCTCTACAGGGGGTTATAGCAATCAGCCCCAGCATTTT	CASSTGGYSNQPQHF
TRBV3-1/TRBV3-2	TRBJ2-1	NA	NA	TGTGCCAGCAGCCAAGACACTCACGCACAGTTCTTC	CASSQDTHAQFF
TRBV19	TRBJ1-5	TRBD1	once	TGTGCCAGTAGTATAGGCGACAGGGGATATAATCAGCCCCAGCATTTT	CASSIGDRGYNQPQHF
TRBV20-1	TRBJ1-3	NA	NA	TGCAGTGCTAGTTACGCAGGGGAACTCTCTGGAAACACCATATATTTT	CSASYAGELSGNTIYF
TRBV19	TRBJ2-3	NA	NA	TGTGCCAGTAGGAATTATAGCACAGATACGCAGTATTTT	CASRNYSTDTQYF
TRBV4-1	TRBJ1-2	TRBD1	NA	TGCGCCAGCAGCCAAGGGACAGGGGGAAACTATGGCTACACCTTC	CASSQGTGGNYGYTF
TRBV12-3/TRBV12-4	TRBJ2-7	NA	once	TGTGCCAGCAGCCCGGGTCCCTACGAGCAGTACTTC	CASSPGPYEQYF
TRBV6-5	TRBJ1-2	TRBD1	NA	TGTGCCAGCAGATTGAACAGGGGGGATGGCTACACCTTC	CASRLNRGDGYTF
TRBV7-9	TRBJ2-3	NA	NA	TGTGCCAGCAGCTTACAGGAAACAGATACGCAGTATTTT	CASSLQETDTQYF
TRBV11-2	TRBJ1-1	NA	NA	TGTGCCACAGGGAGCACTGAAGCTTTCTTT	CATGSTEAFF
TRBV7-9	TRBJ2-7	NA	NA	TGTGCCAGCAGCCCCCTGACAGTATCCTACGAGCAGTACTTC	CASSPLTVSYEQYF
TRBV9	TRBJ2-1	NA	NA	TGTGCCAGCAGCGTAGAGCCATACAATGAGCAGTTCTTC	CASSVEPYNEQFF
TRBV30	TRBJ2-2	NA	NA	TGTGCCTGGAATTCGTGGACAGAGAACACCGGGGAGCTGTTTTTT	CAWNSWTENTGELFF
TRBV5-1	TRBJ2-3	NA	NA	TGCGCCAGCGGGGCTAGCACAGATACGCAGTATTTT	CASGASTDTQYF
TRBV25-1	TRBJ2-3	NA	once	TGTGCCAGCAGTGCACGGGGTACAGATACGCAGTATTTT	CASSARGTDTQYF
TRBV19	TRBJ1-6	TRBD1	NA	TGTGCCAGTAGTGGGGGGGACAGGGTGAATTCACCCCTCCACTTT	CASSGGDRVNSPLHF
TRBV2	TRBJ2-7	TRBD1	NA	TGTGCCAGCAGTGAAGTTAGTAGGGGACAGGCCACCTACGAGCAGTACTTC	CASSEVSRGQATYEQYF
TRBV27	TRBJ2-1	TRBD2	NA	TGTGCCAGCAGTTCTAGCGGGGGAGGCAATGAGCAGTTCTTC	CASSSSGGGNEQFF
TRBV5-5	TRBJ1-2	NA	NA	TGTGCCAGCAGCGGTCTAAGAAGCTATGGCTACACCTTC	CASSGLRSYGYTF
TRBV9	TRBJ2-3	NA	NA	TGTGCCAGCAGCGTAGATCCAGACACAGATACGCAGTATTTT	CASSVDPDTDTQYF
TRBV5-4	TRBJ1-1	NA	NA	TGTGCCAGCAGCCCGAATGGCCGTAGGACTGAAGCTTTCTTT	CASSPNGRRTEAFF
TRBV19	TRBJ1-1	NA	NA	TGTGCCAGTACCATCTCTGCCGGGGGGGCTTTCTTT	CASTISAGGAFF
TRBV3-1/TRBV3-2	TRBJ1-4	NA	NA	TGTGCCAGCAGCCAAGATCAAGGGTCCCATGAAAAACTGTTTTTT	CASSQDQGSHEKLFF
TRBV5-1	TRBJ2-3	NA	NA	TGCGCCAGCAGCTTGGAATCGACTGTGGATACGCAGTATTTT	CASSLESTVDTQYF
TRBV18	TRBJ2-5	NA	NA	TGTGCCAGCTCACCCGATCGGACAACATACCAAGAGACCCAGTACTTC	CASSPDRTTYQETQYF
TRBV28	TRBJ1-1	NA	once	TGTGCCAGCACGTCGACTCCTACACTTGAAGCTTTCTTT	CASTSTPTLEAFF
TRBV2	TRBJ1-1	TRBD1	NA	TGTGCCGCGACAGGGGACATGAACACTGAAGCTTTCTTT	CAATGDMNTEAFF
TRBV7-8	TRBJ2-3	NA	few	TGTGCCAGTAATCCAGTTAGCACAGATACGCAGTATTTT	CASNPVSTDTQYF
TRBV27	TRBJ2-5	NA	NA	TGTGCCAGCAGTTTATGGGACGGGCAAGAGACCCAGTACTTC	CASSLWDGQETQYF
TRBV5-6	TRBJ1-1	NA	NA	TGTGCCAGCAGCTTAGGGAACCGGGAGGAAGCTTTCTTT	CASSLGNREEAFF
TRBV24-1	TRBJ2-1	NA	NA	TGTGCCACCAGTGATTTCGGCAGGAGCTCCTACAATGAGCAGTTCTTC	CATSDFGRSSYNEQFF
TRBV28	TRBJ1-5	NA	NA	TGTGCCAGCAGTTTACCAGGGGAGATGGTGGGGGGCAATCAGCCCCAGCATTTT	CASSLPGEMVGGNQPQHF
TRBV4-1	TRBJ2-5	TRBD1	NA	TGCGCCAGCAGCCAAGGGGACAGGGACCAAGAGACCCAGTACTTC	CASSQGDRDQETQYF
TRBV5-1	TRBJ1-4	TRBD1	once	TGCGCCAGCAACGACCCGGGGACAGACAGTGAAAAACTGTTTTTT	CASNDPGTDSEKLFF